This T cell receptor (beta chain) originates from a study of blood T cell repertoires in COVID-19. Overall study: The study drew acute and convalescent COVID-19 samples from the United States, Italy and Spain.

Under the authors' procedure: Reference gene primer amplification yielded estimated nucleated cell counts. Using immunoSEQ multiplex PCR, the repertoire was profiled, and TCRdb retains in-frame clones only, with some absent. That table supplies the V and J calls and clone size; D and trimming were determined from the DNA. The repertoire holds approximately 230,000 clones, with approximately 83% as singletons. The CDR3 consists of 16 residues. V lost 4 bases, J lost 1 base, and 14 bases lay in between. Germline assignment: CDR1 LNHDA and CDR2 SQIVND (reference sequence). The sequence was collected from an elderly man with acute or convalescent COVID-19. The chain links TRBV19 to TRBJ1-5; the D is unclear. The sample consisted of peripheral blood. The CDR3 sequence: CASSRESVLSNQPQHF. For the CDR3, the DNA is TGTGCCAGTAGTAGGGAGTCGGTGCTGAGCAATCAGCCCCAGCATTTT.